This T cell receptor (beta chain) is from a study of blood T cell repertoires in COVID-19. Study-wide context: Researchers got acute and convalescent COVID-19 samples from the United States, Italy and Spain. PBMCs, B-cell-depleted T cells, or T cells provided the cDNA or gDNA that made up the material.

Per the original data handling: Scientists estimated how many nucleated cells there were by amplifying reference gene primers. The repertoire was sequenced with immunoSEQ multiplex PCR; TCRdb's copy has only in-frame clones and lacks some. The V and J calls and clone size are taken from that table; D and trimming were inferred from the DNA. The table has about 140,000 clones, around nine tenths seen once. The CDR3 runs to 17 residues. The trim removed 4 bases at V and 2 bases at J, leaving 13 bases unmatched. The germline V gene has CDR1 MDHEN and CDR2 SYDVKM. The TCR sequence derives from a middle-aged man with active or convalescent COVID-19. Sample: peripheral blood. V is TRBV28 and J is TRBJ2-7, with TRBD2 identical over 8 bases. The CDR3 nucleotides are TGTGCCAGCAGTTCCCCGAGGAGCGGGAGTCTCGCCTACGAGCAGTACTTC. Its translation is CASSSPRSGSLAYEQYF.